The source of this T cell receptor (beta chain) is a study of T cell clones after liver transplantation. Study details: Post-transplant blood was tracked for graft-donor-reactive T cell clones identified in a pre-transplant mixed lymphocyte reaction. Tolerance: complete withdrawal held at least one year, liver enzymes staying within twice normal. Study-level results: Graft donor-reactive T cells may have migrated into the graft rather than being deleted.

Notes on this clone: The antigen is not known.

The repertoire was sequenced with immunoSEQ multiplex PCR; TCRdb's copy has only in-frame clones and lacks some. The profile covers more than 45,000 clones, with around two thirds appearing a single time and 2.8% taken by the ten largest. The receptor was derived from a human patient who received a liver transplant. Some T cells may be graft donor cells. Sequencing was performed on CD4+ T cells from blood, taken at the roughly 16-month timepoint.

In DNA, the CDR3 is TGTGCCAGCAGCCCGGGACAGGGTAGCACAGATACGCAGTATTTT. This codes for CASSPGQGSTDTQYF. The rearrangement links TRBV7-9 to TRBJ2-3; TRBD1 matches 9 bases. Germline V gives CDR1 SEHNR, CDR2 FQNEAQ (reference sequence). V lost 5 bases to trimming and J lost 0 bases; unmatched junction nucleotides: 3. This CDR3 is built from 15 residues. The full variable domain, rest sourced from reference TRBV7-9 and TRBJ2-3, is DTGVSQNPRHKITKRGQNVTFRCDPISEHNRLYWYRQTLGQGPEFLTYFQNEAQLEKSRLLSDRFSAERPKGSFSTLEIQRTEQGDSAMYLCASSPGQGSTDTQYFGPGTRLTVL.